This T cell receptor beta chain was identified during a study of shared clonotypes between healthy human individuals. Study background: Researchers drew samples from a couple of women and three men aged 18 to 49.

Notes on this clone: Its antigen is unknown.

Study results and limitations: With several donors compared, around 5% of naive CD4 clonotypes were shared. Few donors restricted represented genetic and exposure-history diversity.

TCRdb's table, derived via immunoSEQ multiplex PCR, lists solely in-frame clones and lacks some. The data contain over a million clones, roughly 96% of them singletons. CD45RA-negative memory and CD45RA+ naive subsets were split from the CD4+ cells. The sample was naive CD4+ T cells sorted from blood. Subset: CD45RA+ positively selected. The source is a man aged 25-45 years in good health.

The CDR3 loop is CASSIPTGLAGADTQYF. Written as DNA, the CDR3 is TGCGCCAGCAGCATTCCGACAGGACTAGCGGGAGCCGATACGCAGTATTTT. The V and J genes are TRBV5-1 and TRBJ2-3; 13 positions match TRBD2. J lost 6 bases, V lost 4 bases, and 11 bases had no gene match. Per germline, CDR1 SGHRS and CDR2 YFSETQ. CDR3 length: 17 amino acids.